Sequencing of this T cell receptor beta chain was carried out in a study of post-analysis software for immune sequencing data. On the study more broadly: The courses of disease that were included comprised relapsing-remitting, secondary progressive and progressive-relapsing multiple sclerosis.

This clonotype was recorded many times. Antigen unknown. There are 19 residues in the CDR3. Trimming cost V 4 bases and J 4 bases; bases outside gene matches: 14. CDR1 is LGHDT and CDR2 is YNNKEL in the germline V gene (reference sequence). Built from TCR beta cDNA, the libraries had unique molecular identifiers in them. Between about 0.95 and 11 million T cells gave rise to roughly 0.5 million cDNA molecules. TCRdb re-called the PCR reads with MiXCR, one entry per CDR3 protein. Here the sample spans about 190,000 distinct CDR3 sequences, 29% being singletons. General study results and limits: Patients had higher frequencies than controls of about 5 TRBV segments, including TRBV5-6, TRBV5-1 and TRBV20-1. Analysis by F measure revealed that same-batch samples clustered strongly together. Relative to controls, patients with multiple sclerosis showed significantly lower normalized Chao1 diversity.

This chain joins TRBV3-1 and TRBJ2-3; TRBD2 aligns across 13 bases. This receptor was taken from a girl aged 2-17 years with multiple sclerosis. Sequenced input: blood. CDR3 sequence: CASSPRTSGSGESSDTQYF. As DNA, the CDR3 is TGTGCCAGCAGCCCAAGGACTAGCGGGAGTGGAGAGAGCTCAGATACGCAGTATTTT.